This TCR beta chain is drawn from a study of shared clonotypes between healthy human individuals. As for the study in general: For every donor, three CD4 naive, three CD4 memory, two CD8 naive and one CD8 memory plates were used. Findings of the study overall: The represented genetic and exposure-history diversity was limited by the small number of donors. Among donors, the sharing of clonotypes was expected to be influenced by sequencing depth.

The repertoire was sequenced with immunoSEQ multiplex PCR; TCRdb's copy has only in-frame clones and lacks some. The profile shows about 1.5 million clones, under 99% of them singletons. V shed 5 bases and J shed 4 bases, with 19 bases lying between them. The germline CDR1 and CDR2 sequences are MDHEN and SYDVKM. This CDR3 has 16 residues. To note about this clone: Its antigen remains unknown.

Memory CD4+ cells were the fraction left after CD45RA+ naive selection. The sequence was obtained from a man between 25 and 39 years old in good health. This chain links TRBV28 with TRBJ2-3; D might be TRBD1 (6 bases). The sample taken for sequencing was naive CD4+ T cells sorted from blood. As to subset: CD45RA+ positively selected. CDR3 bases: TGTGCCAGCAGTGCCTCTGTCCCGGGACATCCAGATACGCAGTATTTT. This gives the protein CASSASVPGHPDTQYF.